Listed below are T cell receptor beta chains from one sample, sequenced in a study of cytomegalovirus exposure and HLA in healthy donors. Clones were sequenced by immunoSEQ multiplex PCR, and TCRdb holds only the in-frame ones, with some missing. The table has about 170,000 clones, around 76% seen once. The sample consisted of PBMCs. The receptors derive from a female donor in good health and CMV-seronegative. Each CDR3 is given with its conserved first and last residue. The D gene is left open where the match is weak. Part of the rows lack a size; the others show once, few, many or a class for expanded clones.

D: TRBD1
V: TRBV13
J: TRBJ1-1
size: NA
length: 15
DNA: TGTGCCAGCAGCTTAGCCGGGACAGGGAACACTGAAGCTTTCTTT
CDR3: CASSLAGTGNTEAFF

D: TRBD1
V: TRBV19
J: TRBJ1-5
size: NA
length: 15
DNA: TGTGCCAGTAGTATAGGGACAGGGGGCACTCAGCCCCAGCATTTT
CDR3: CASSIGTGGTQPQHF

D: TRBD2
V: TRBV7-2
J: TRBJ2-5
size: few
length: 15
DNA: TGTGCCAGCAGCTTAGGCGGGGGACCTCAAGAGACCCAGTACTTC
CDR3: CASSLGGGPQETQYF

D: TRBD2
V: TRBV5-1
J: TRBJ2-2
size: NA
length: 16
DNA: TGCGCCAGCAGCCTTTCTACCAACGGGGGGGCCAGGGAGCTGTTTTTT
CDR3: CASSLSTNGGARELFF

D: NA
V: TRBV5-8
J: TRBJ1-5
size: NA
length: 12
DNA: TGTGCCAGCAGCTTCGGCAATCAGCCCCAGCATTTT
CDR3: CASSFGNQPQHF

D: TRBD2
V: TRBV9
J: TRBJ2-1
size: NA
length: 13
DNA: TGTGCCAGCAGCTGGGGAGGGCACAATGAGCAGTTCTTC
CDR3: CASSWGGHNEQFF

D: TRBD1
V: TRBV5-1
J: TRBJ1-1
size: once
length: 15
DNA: TGCGCCAGCTCCTGGGCGGGACAGCAGAACACTGAAGCTTTCTTT
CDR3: CASSWAGQQNTEAFF

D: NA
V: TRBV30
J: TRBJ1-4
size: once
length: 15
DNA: TGTGCCTGGAATGACAGGACTGAGGCTAATGAAAAACTGTTTTTT
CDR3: CAWNDRTEANEKLFF

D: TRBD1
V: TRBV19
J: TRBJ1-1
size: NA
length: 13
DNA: TGTGCCAGTAGTCTCAGGACAGGGACTGAAGCTTTCTTT
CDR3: CASSLRTGTEAFF

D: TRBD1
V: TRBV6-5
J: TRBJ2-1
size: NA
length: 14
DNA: TGTGCCAGCAGGGTCTTGGACAGGCCAGGGGAGCAGTTCTTC
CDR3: CASRVLDRPGEQFF

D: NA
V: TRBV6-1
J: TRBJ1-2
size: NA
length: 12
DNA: TGTGCCAGCAGGTATACTAACTATGGCTACACCTTC
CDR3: CASRYTNYGYTF

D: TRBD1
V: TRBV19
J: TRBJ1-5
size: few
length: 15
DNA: TGTGCCAGTAGCCCGGGACAGGGGAGAGGTCAGCCCCAGCATTTT
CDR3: CASSPGQGRGQPQHF

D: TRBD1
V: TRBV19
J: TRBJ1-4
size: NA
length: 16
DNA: TGTGCCAGTAGCGACAGGGCCTATGCAACTAATGAAAAACTGTTTTTT
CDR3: CASSDRAYATNEKLFF

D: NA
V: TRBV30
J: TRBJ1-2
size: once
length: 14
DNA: TGTGCCTGGCACCAAGGTGGCAGGGTGGGAGGCTACACCTTC
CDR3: CAWHQGGRVGGYTF

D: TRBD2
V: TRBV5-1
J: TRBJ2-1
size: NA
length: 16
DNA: TGCGCCAGCAGCGGACCTAGCGGGGGGGCCGGCGGAGAGCAGTTCTTC
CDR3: CASSGPSGGAGGEQFF

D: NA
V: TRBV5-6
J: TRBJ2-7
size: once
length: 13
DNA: TGTGCCAGCAGCTTGGTGGCATCCTACGAGCAGTACTTC
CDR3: CASSLVASYEQYF

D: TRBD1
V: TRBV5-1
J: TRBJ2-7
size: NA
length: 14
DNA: TGCGCCAGCAAAACCGGGACAGGAACCTACGAGCAGTACTTC
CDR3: CASKTGTGTYEQYF

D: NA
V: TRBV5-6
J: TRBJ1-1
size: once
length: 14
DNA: TGTGCCAGCAGCTGGACGACAGGGAACACTGAAGCTTTCTTT
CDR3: CASSWTTGNTEAFF

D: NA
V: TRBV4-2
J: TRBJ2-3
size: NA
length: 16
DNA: TGTGCCAGCAGCCAAGATATGCCAGGGGGCACAGATACGCAGTATTTT
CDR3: CASSQDMPGGTDTQYF

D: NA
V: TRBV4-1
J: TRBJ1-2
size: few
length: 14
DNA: TGCGCCAGCAGCCAAGATGACAGGACCTATGGCTACACCTTC
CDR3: CASSQDDRTYGYTF

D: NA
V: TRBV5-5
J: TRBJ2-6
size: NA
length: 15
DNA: TGTGCCAGCAGCTTGCGGGATTCTGGGGCCAACGTCCTGACTTTC
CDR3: CASSLRDSGANVLTF

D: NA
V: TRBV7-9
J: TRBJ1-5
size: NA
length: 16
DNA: TGTGCCAGCAGCTTAGGAACCGGTCGGAGCAATCAGCCCCAGCATTTT
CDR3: CASSLGTGRSNQPQHF

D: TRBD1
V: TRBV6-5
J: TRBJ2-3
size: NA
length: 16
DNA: TGTGCCAGCAGTTACCCACAGGGGATTAGCACAGATACGCAGTATTTT
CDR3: CASSYPQGISTDTQYF

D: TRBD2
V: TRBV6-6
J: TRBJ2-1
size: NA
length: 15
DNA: TGTGCCAGCAGGCCAGATAGCGGGAGAGGGTATGAGCAGTTCTTC
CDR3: CASRPDSGRGYEQFF

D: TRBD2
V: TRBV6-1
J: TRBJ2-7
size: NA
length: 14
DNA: TGTGCCAGCAGTGTTAGCGGGGCCTCCTACGAGCAGTACTTC
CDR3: CASSVSGASYEQYF

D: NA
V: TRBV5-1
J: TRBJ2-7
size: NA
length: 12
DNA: TGCGCCAGCAGCTTGGAACTACCTAAGCAGTACTTC
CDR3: CASSLELPKQYF

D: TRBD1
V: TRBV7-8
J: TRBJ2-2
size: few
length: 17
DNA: TGTGCCAGCAGCTTAGCGCCCGGGACAGGGGACACCGGGGAGCTGTTTTTT
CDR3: CASSLAPGTGDTGELFF

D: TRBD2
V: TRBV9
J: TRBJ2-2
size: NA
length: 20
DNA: TGTGCCAGCAGCTCCGAAGCGGGACTAGCGCACGGAGGCGACACCGGGGAGCTGTTTTTT
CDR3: CASSSEAGLAHGGDTGELFF

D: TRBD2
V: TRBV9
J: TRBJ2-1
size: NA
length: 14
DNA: TGTGCCAGCAGCATCGGACTAGCGGTCGGGGAGCAGTTCTTC
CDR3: CASSIGLAVGEQFF

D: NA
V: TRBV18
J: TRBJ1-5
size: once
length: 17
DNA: TGTGCCAGCTCACCAACCCCAGGGATCAGGGGCAATCAGCCTCAGCATTTT
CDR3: CASSPTPGIRGNQPQHF

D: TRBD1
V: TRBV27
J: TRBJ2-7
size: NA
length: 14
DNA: TGTGCCAGCAGTTGGGCAGGGGGTACCTACGAGCAGTACTTC
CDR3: CASSWAGGTYEQYF

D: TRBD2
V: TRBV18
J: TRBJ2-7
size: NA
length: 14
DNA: TGTGCCAGCTCCACTAGCGGGGGGGGTTACGAGCAGTACTTC
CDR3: CASSTSGGGYEQYF

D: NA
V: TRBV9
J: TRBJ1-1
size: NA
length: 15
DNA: TGTGCCAGCAGCTTTGGAGAGGGCTTCATGGCTGAAGCTTTCTTT
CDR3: CASSFGEGFMAEAFF

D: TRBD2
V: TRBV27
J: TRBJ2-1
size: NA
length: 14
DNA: TGTGCCAGCAGCGTACTAGCGGGAGTGCATGAGCAGTTCTTC
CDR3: CASSVLAGVHEQFF

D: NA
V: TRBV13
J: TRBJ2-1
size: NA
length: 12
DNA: TGTGCCAGCAGCTCCCTCAGCAATGAGCAGTTCTTC
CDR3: CASSSLSNEQFF

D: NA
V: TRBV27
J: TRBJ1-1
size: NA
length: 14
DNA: TGTGCCAGCAGTCCCCTACCCCGGGGAACTGAAGCTTTCTTT
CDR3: CASSPLPRGTEAFF

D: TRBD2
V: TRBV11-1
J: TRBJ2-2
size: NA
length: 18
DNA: TGTGCCAGCAGCTTAAGATCTAGCGGGAGGGTGAACACCGGGGAGCTGTTTTTT
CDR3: CASSLRSSGRVNTGELFF

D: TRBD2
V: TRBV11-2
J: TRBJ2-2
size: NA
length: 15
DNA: TGTGCCAGCTTTAGCGGGAGGGGGGGCACCGGGGAGCTGTTTTTT
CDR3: CASFSGRGGTGELFF

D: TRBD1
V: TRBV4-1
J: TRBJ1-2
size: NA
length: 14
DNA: TGCGCCAGCAGCCAGGCCGGGACAGGGTACGGCTACACCTTC
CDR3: CASSQAGTGYGYTF

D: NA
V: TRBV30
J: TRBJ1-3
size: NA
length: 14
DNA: TGTGCCTGGAGTCTCGGGAGCTCTGGAAACACCATATATTTT
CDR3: CAWSLGSSGNTIYF